This TCR beta chain is drawn from a study of blood T cell repertoires in COVID-19. TCRdb's copy holds only in-frame clones and misses some; the assay was immunoSEQ multiplex PCR. Altogether a few hundred thousand clones are present, about nine tenths being singletons, with the ten largest covering 5.5% to 8%. The V end was cut by 2 bases, the J end by 8 bases, with 12 bases between. In germline, CDR1 is LGHNA, CDR2 YNFKEQ. The CDR3 is 14 residues long. The sequencing input was peripheral blood. The origin of this receptor is a man in his sixties with acute or convalescent COVID-19. The chain has TRBV4-2 and TRBJ1-4; tentative D call: TRBD1 (6 bases). Written as DNA, the CDR3 is TGTGCCAGCAGCCAACAGGGGTGGAAGGAAAAACTGTTTTTT. Translated, it gives CASSQQGWKEKLFF.